The rows below give T cell receptor beta chains drawn from one sample of a study of cytomegalovirus exposure and HLA in healthy donors. The protocol was immunoSEQ multiplex PCR, while the TCRdb copy is restricted to in-frame clones and leaves out a portion. The sample consists of hundreds of thousands of clones, about three quarters of them appearing once. Sequencing input: PBMCs. These receptors were collected from a male donor in good health and CMV-seronegative. Both conserved end residues are part of each CDR3. Fields, in order: clone size, D gene, V gene, J gene, CDR3 protein, CDR3 DNA. D genes are given only for firm matches. The size field is filled for only some rows; it gives once, few, many or a size class.

abundance: .; d_gene: .; v_gene: TRBV28; j_gene: TRBJ1-5; CDR3aa: CASSLWAGQGYDQPQHF; CDR3nt: TGTGCCAGCAGTTTATGGGCGGGTCAGGGGTATGATCAGCCCCAGCATTTT
abundance: .; d_gene: .; v_gene: TRBV14; j_gene: TRBJ2-7; CDR3aa: CASSPVSYEQYF; CDR3nt: TGTGCCAGCAGCCCGGTTTCCTACGAGCAGTACTTC
abundance: few; d_gene: TRBD1; v_gene: TRBV11-1; j_gene: TRBJ1-1; CDR3aa: CASSLDRGDMNTEAFF; CDR3nt: TGTGCCAGCAGCTTGGACAGGGGGGATATGAACACTGAAGCTTTCTTT
abundance: .; d_gene: TRBD1; v_gene: TRBV5-1; j_gene: TRBJ1-1; CDR3aa: CASSLRDRGYTEAFF; CDR3nt: TGCGCCAGCAGCTTGAGGGACAGGGGGTACACTGAAGCTTTCTTT
abundance: .; d_gene: .; v_gene: TRBV28; j_gene: TRBJ1-2; CDR3aa: CASSSGGSSNYGYTF; CDR3nt: TGTGCCAGCAGTTCCGGGGGGTCCTCTAACTATGGCTACACCTTC
abundance: .; d_gene: TRBD1; v_gene: TRBV28; j_gene: TRBJ1-2; CDR3aa: CASRTGGYGYTF; CDR3nt: TGTGCCAGCAGGACAGGGGGCTATGGCTACACCTTC
abundance: .; d_gene: .; v_gene: TRBV27; j_gene: TRBJ2-7; CDR3aa: CASSLTRSSYEQYF; CDR3nt: TGTGCCAGCAGTTTAACCCGGAGCTCCTACGAGCAGTACTTC
abundance: .; d_gene: TRBD2; v_gene: TRBV29-1; j_gene: TRBJ2-3; CDR3aa: CSVGVKAGGPRDTQYF; CDR3nt: TGCAGCGTAGGGGTTAAGGCGGGAGGGCCCAGAGATACGCAGTATTTT
abundance: .; d_gene: TRBD2; v_gene: TRBV5-4; j_gene: TRBJ2-1; CDR3aa: CASSLDPGWGREVDNEQFF; CDR3nt: TGTGCCAGCAGCTTGGACCCTGGGTGGGGGCGGGAGGTGGACAATGAGCAGTTCTTC
abundance: .; d_gene: .; v_gene: TRBV7-9; j_gene: TRBJ1-3; CDR3aa: CASSQRDNSTIYF; CDR3nt: TGTGCCAGCAGCCAGAGGGACAATAGCACCATATATTTT
abundance: .; d_gene: TRBD1; v_gene: TRBV5-5; j_gene: TRBJ1-5; CDR3aa: CASSGGTGANQPQHF; CDR3nt: TGTGCCAGCAGCGGGGGGACAGGGGCCAATCAGCCCCAGCATTTT
abundance: .; d_gene: TRBD2; v_gene: TRBV7-2; j_gene: TRBJ2-7; CDR3aa: CASSQGTSGPSYEQYF; CDR3nt: TGTGCCAGCAGCCAAGGGACTAGCGGGCCGTCCTACGAGCAGTACTTC
abundance: once; d_gene: .; v_gene: TRBV11-3; j_gene: TRBJ2-6; CDR3aa: CASSFTGVNSGANVLTF; CDR3nt: TGTGCCAGCAGCTTCACCGGAGTCAACTCTGGGGCCAACGTCCTGACTTTC
abundance: .; d_gene: .; v_gene: TRBV2; j_gene: TRBJ2-7; CDR3aa: CASSEGDSYYEQYF; CDR3nt: TGTGCCAGCAGTGAGGGTGACAGCTACTACGAGCAGTACTTC
abundance: .; d_gene: TRBD2; v_gene: TRBV28; j_gene: TRBJ2-3; CDR3aa: CASSLWLAGETDTQYF; CDR3nt: TGTGCCAGCAGTTTATGGCTAGCGGGGGAGACAGATACGCAGTATTTT
abundance: few; d_gene: TRBD2; v_gene: TRBV5-4; j_gene: TRBJ2-7; CDR3aa: CASSRGGGDFYEQYF; CDR3nt: TGTGCCAGCAGCCGGGGGGGCGGGGACTTCTACGAGCAGTACTTC